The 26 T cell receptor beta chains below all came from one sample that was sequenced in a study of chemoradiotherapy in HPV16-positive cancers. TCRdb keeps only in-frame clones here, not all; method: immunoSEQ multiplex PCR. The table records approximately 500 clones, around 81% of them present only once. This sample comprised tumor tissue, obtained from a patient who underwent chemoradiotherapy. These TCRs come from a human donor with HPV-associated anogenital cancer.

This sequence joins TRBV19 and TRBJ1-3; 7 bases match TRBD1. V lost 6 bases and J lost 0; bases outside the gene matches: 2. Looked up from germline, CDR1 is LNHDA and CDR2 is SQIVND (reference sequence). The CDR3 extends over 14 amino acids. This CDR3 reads CASRGTDSGNTIYF. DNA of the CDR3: TGTGCCAGTAGAGGGACAGACTCTGGAAACACCATATATTTT. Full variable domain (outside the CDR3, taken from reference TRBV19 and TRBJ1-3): DGGITQSPKYLFRKEGQNVTLSCEQNLNHDAMYWYRQDPGQGLRLIYYSQIVNDFQKGDIAEGYSVSREKKESFPLTVTSAQKNPTAFYLCASRGTDSGNTIYFGEGSWLTVV.

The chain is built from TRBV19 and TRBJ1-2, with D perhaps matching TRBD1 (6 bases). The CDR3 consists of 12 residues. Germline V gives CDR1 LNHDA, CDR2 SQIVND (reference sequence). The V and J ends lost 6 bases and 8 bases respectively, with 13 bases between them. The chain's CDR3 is CASSPGTTGYTF. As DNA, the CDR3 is TGTGCCAGTAGCCCCGGGACAACCGGCTACACCTTC. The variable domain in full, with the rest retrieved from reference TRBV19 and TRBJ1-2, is DGGITQSPKYLFRKEGQNVTLSCEQNLNHDAMYWYRQDPGQGLRLIYYSQIVNDFQKGDIAEGYSVSREKKESFPLTVTSAQKNPTAFYLCASSPGTTGYTFGSGTRLTVV.

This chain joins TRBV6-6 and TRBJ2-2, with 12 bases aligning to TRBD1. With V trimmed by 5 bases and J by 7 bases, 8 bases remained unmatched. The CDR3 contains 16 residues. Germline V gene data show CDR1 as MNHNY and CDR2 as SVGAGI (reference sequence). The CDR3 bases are TGTGCCAGCAGTCCCCGGGACAGGGGGCTTGGCGGGGAGCTGTTTTTT. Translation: CASSPRDRGLGGELFF.

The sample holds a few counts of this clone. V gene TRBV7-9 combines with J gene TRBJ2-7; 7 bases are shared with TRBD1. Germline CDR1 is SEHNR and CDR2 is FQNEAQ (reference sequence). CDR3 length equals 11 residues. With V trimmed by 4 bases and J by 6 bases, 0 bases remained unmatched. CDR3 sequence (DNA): TGTGCCAGCAGCTCAGGGGGCGAGCAGTACTTC. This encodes CASSSGGEQYF.

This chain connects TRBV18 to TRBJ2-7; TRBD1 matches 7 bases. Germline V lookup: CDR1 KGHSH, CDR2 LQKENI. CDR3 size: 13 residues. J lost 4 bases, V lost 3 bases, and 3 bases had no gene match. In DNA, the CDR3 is TGTGCCAGCTCACCCAAGGGGGCATACGAGCAGTACTTC. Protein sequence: CASSPKGAYEQYF.

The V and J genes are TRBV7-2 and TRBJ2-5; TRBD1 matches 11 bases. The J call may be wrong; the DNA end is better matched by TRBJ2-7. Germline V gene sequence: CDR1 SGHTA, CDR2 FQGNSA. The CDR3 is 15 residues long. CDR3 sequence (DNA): TGTGCCAGCAGCTTAAAAGGACAGGGGGCAGGCGAGCAGTACTTC. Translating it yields CASSLKGQGAGEQYF.

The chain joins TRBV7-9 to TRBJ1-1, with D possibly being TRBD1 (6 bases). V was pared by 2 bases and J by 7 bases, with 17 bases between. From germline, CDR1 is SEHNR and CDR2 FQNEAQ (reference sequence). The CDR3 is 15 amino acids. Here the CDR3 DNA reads TGTGCCAGCAGCTTACTGGCAGGGGTACAGAATGAAGCTTTCTTT. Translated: CASSLLAGVQNEAFF. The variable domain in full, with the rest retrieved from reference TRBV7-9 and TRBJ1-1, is DTGVSQNPRHKITKRGQNVTFRCDPISEHNRLYWYRQTLGQGPEFLTYFQNEAQLEKSRLLSDRFSAERPKGSFSTLEIQRTEQGDSAMYLCASSLLAGVQNEAFFGQGTRLTVV.

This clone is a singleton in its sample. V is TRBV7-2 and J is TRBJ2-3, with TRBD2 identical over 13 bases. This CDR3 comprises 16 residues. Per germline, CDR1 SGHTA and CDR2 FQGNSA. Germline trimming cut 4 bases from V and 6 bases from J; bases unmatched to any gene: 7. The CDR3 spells CASSSLAGGPSDTQYF. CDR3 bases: TGTGCCAGCAGCTCACTAGCGGGGGGGCCTTCGGATACGCAGTATTTT.

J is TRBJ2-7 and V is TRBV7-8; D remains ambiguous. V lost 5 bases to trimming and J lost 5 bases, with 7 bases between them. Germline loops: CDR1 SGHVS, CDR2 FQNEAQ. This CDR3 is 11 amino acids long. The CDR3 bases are TGTGCCAGCAGCATCTTCCACGAGCAGTACTTC. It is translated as CASSIFHEQYF. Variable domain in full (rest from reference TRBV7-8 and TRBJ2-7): GAGVSQSPRYKVAKRGQDVALRCDPISGHVSLFWYQQALGQGPEFLTYFQNEAQLDKSGLPSDRFFAERPEGSVSTLKIQRTQQEDSAVYLCASSIFHEQYFGPGTRLTVT.

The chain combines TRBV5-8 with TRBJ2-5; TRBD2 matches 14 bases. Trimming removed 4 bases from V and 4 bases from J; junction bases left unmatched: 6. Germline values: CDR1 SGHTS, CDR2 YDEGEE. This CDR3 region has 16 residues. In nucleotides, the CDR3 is TGTGCCAGCAGCCCAACGGGACTAGCGGGGGCAGAGACCCAGTACTTC. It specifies CASSPTGLAGAETQYF. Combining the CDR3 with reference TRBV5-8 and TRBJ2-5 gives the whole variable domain EAGVTQSPTHLIKTRGQQATLRCSPISGHTSVYWYQQALGLGLQFLLWYDEGEERNRGNFPPRFSGRQFPNYSSELNVNALELEDSALYLCASSPTGLAGAETQYFGPGTRLLVL.

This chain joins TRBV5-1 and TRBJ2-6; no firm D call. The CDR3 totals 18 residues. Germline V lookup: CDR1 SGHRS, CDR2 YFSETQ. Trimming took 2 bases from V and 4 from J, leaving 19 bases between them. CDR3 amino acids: CASSFSAVPPTGANVLTF. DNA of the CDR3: TGCGCCAGCAGCTTTAGTGCAGTTCCTCCTACCGGGGCCAACGTCCTGACTTTC.

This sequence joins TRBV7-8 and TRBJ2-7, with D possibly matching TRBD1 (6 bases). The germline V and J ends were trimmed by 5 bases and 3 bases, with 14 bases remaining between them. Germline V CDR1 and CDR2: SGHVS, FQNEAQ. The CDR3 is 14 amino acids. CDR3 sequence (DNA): TGTGCCAGCAGCGCTCCGGGACAAGGCTACGAGCAGTACTTC. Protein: CASSAPGQGYEQYF.

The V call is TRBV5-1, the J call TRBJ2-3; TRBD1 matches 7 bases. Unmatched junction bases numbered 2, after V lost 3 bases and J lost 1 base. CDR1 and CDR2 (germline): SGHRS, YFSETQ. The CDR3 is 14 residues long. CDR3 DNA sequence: TGCGCCAGCAGCTCGGGACAGCGCACAGATACGCAGTATTTT. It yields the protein CASSSGQRTDTQYF.

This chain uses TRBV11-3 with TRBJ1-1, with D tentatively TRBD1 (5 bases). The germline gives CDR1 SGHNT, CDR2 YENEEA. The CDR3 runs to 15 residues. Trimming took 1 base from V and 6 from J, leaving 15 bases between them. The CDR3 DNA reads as TGTGCCAGCAGCTTAGGTGGAGCCCAGGGCGCTGAAGCTTTCTTT. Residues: CASSLGGAQGAEAFF.

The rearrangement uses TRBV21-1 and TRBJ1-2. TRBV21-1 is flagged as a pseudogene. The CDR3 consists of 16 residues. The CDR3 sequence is CASSKEPGPEGYGYTF. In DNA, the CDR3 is TGTGCCAGCAGCAAAGAGCCAGGTCCGGAGGGCTATGGCTACACCTTC.

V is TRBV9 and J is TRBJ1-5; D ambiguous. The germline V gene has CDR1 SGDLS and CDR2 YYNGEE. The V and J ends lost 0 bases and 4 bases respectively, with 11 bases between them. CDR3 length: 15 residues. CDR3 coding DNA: TGTGCCAGCAGCGTAGGAACGGGAAGGAATCAGCCCCAGCATTTT. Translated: CASSVGTGRNQPQHF.

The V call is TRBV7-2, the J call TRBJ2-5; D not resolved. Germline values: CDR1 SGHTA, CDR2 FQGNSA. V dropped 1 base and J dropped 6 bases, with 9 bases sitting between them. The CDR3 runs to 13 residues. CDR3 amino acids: CASSLGLGKTQYF. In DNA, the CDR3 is TGTGCCAGCAGCTTAGGCCTGGGAAAGACCCAGTACTTC.

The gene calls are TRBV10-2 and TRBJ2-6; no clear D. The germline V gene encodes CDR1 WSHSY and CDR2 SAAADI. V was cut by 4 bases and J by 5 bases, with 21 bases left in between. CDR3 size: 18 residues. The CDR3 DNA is TGCGCCAGCAGTGCTGCGGTCCTTCTAACAAATCGGGCCAACGTCCTGACTTTC. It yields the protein CASSAAVLLTNRANVLTF.

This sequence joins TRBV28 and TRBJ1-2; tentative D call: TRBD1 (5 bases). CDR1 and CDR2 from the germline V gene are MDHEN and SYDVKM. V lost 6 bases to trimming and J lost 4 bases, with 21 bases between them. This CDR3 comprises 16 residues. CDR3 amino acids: CASSRLPGDGGYGYTF. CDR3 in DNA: TGTGCCAGCAGCCGTCTCCCGGGGGATGGGGGCTATGGCTACACCTTC.

CDR3 amino acids: CASSQEAPGEPGELFF. Here the CDR3 DNA reads TGCGCCAGCAGCCAAGAAGCGCCAGGGGAGCCCGGGGAGCTGTTTTTT. The rearrangement links TRBV4-3 to TRBJ2-2; tentatively, D is TRBD1 (6 bases). CDR1 and CDR2 from the germline V gene are LGHNA and YSLEER. The CDR3 extends over 16 amino acids. V was cut by 0 bases and J by 6 bases, with 14 bases left in between.

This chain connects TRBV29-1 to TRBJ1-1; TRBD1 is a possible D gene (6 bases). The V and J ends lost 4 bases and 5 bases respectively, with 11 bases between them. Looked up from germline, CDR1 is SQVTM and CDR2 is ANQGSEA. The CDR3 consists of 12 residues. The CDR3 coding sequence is TGCAGCGTTGGAAGGGGGTTAACTGAAGCTTTCTTT. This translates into CSVGRGLTEAFF. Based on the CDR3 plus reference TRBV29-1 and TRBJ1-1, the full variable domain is SAVISQKPSRDICQRGTSLTIQCQVDSQVTMMFWYRQQPGQSLTLIATANQGSEATYESGFVIDKFPISRPNLTFSTLTVSNMSPEDSSIYLCSVGRGLTEAFFGQGTRLTVV.

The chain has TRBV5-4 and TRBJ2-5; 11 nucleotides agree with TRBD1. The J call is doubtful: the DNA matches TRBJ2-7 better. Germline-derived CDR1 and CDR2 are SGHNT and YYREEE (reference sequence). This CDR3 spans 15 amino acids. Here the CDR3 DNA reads TGTGCCAGCAGCTGGACAGGGGGCTCATCCTACGAGCAGTACTTC. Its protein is CASSWTGGSSYEQYF.

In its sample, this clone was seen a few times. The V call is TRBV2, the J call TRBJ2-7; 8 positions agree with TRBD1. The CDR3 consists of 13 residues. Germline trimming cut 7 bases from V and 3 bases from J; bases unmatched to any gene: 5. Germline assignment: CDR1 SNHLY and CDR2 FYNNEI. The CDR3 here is CASTSGQDYEQYF. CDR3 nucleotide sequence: TGTGCCAGCACCTCGGGACAGGACTACGAGCAGTACTTC. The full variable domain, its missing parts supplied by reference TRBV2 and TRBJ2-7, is EPEVTQTPSHQVTQMGQEVILRCVPISNHLYFYWYRQILGQKVEFLVSFYNNEISEKSEIFDDQFSVERPDGSNFTLKIRSTKLEDSAMYFCASTSGQDYEQYFGPGTRLTVT.

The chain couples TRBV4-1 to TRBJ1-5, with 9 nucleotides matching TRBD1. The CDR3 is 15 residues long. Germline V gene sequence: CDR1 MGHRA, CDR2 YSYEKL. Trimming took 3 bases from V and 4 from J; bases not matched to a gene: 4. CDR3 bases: TGCGCCAGCAGCCATCAGGACAGGGGTAATCAGCCCCAGCATTTT. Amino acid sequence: CASSHQDRGNQPQHF.

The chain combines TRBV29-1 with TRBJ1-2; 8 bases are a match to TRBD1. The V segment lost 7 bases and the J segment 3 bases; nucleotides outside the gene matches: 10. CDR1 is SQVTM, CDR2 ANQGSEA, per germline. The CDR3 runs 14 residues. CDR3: CSARRDRYDYGYTF. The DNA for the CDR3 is TGCAGCGCTAGGCGGGACAGGTACGACTATGGCTACACCTTC.

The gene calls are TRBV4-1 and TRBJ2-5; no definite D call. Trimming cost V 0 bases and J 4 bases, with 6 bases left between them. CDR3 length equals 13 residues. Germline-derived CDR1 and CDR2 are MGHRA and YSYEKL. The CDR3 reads CASSQEGGETQYF. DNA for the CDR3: TGCGCCAGCAGCCAAGAGGGTGGAGAGACCCAGTACTTC.